This TCR beta chain was profiled in a study of response to subunit inactivated influenza vaccine. Study findings and constraints: Authors suggested seasonal influenza vaccinations each recruit few new T cells.

This CDR3 is 16 amino acids long. The germline V gene has CDR1 SQVTM and CDR2 ANQGSEA. The germline V and J ends were trimmed by 5 bases and 0 bases, with 17 bases remaining between them. This clonotype was seen at least ten times. Antigen unknown. TCRdb reprocessed the RT-PCR reads with MiXCR, giving one entry per CDR3 protein. The sample yields roughly 570,000 distinct CDR3 sequences, 10% to 15% seen once. The gene calls are TRBV29-1 and TRBJ1-5; D not resolved. The sequence derives from a man aged 50 to 59 who received an inactivated influenza vaccine. This specimen consisted of PBMCs from blood, obtained roughly 6 weeks after vaccination. In DNA, the CDR3 is TGCAGCGTTCATGTCATATCTGGTATTAGCAATCAGCCCCAGCATTTT. It yields the protein CSVHVISGISNQPQHF. The whole variable domain, remainder taken from reference TRBV29-1 and TRBJ1-5, is SAVISQKPSRDICQRGTSLTIQCQVDSQVTMMFWYRQQPGQSLTLIATANQGSEATYESGFVIDKFPISRPNLTFSTLTVSNMSPEDSSIYLCSVHVISGISNQPQHFGDGTRLSIL.